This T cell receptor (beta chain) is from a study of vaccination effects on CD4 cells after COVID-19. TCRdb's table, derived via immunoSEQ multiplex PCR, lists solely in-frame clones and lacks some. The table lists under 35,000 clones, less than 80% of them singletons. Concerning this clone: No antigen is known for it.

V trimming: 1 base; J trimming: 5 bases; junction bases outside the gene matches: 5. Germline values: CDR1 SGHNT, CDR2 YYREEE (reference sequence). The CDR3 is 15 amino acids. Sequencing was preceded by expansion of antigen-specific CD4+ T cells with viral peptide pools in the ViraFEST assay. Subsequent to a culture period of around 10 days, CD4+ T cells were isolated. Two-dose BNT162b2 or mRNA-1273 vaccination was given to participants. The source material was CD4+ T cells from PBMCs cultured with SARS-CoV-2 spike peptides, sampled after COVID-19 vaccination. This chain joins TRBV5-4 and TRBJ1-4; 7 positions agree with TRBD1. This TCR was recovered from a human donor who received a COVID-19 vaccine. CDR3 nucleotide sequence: TGTGCCAGCAGCTTGAAGGGACAGTTGAATGAAAAACTGTTTTTT. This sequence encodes CASSLKGQLNEKLFF.